Listed below are T cell receptor beta chains from one sample, sequenced in a study of blood T cell repertoires in COVID-19. Assay: immunoSEQ multiplex PCR; the TCRdb copy retains only in-frame clones and omits some. The data hold some 39,000 clones, with around 83% observed a single time. The sample was peripheral blood. The origin of the receptors is a man aged 55 to 70 with acute or convalescent COVID-19. The CDR3 runs from the conserved cysteine through the conserved F or W. A D gene is named only where the DNA matches it firmly. Clone size is given for some rows only: seen once, a few or many times, or a class if the clone is expanded.

v_gene: TRBV12-3/TRBV12-4; j_gene: TRBJ2-7; abundance: .; d_gene: .; CDR3aa: CASSRESSYEQYF; CDR3nt: TGTGCCAGCAGCCGAGAGAGTAGCTACGAGCAGTACTTC
v_gene: TRBV10-2; j_gene: TRBJ2-2; abundance: .; d_gene: .; CDR3aa: CASTKEPRTGELFF; CDR3nt: TGCGCCAGCACGAAAGAACCACGCACTGGGGAGCTGTTTTTT
v_gene: TRBV18; j_gene: TRBJ1-1; abundance: .; d_gene: .; CDR3aa: CASSPPVGMNTEAFF; CDR3nt: TGTGCCAGCTCACCACCAGTCGGGATGAACACTGAAGCTTTCTTT
v_gene: TRBV12-5; j_gene: TRBJ2-3; abundance: .; d_gene: TRBD1; CDR3aa: CASGMTGKDTQYF; CDR3nt: TGTGCTAGTGGCATGACAGGGAAGGATACGCAGTATTTT
v_gene: TRBV15; j_gene: TRBJ2-5; abundance: .; d_gene: TRBD2; CDR3aa: CATSVASGRETQYF; CDR3nt: TGTGCCACCAGCGTGGCTAGCGGGAGAGAGACCCAGTACTTC
v_gene: TRBV5-5; j_gene: TRBJ1-3; abundance: once; d_gene: .; CDR3aa: CASSLGDMISGNTIYF; CDR3nt: TGTGCCAGCAGCTTAGGGGATATGATATCTGGAAACACCATATATTTT
v_gene: TRBV15; j_gene: TRBJ2-6; abundance: .; d_gene: .; CDR3aa: CATSRVGDRPSGANVLTF; CDR3nt: TGTGCCACCAGCAGAGTTGGAGACAGACCCTCTGGGGCCAACGTCCTGACTTTC
v_gene: TRBV29-1; j_gene: TRBJ1-1; abundance: .; d_gene: .; CDR3aa: CSVEEGVTEAFF; CDR3nt: TGCAGCGTTGAAGAAGGGGTTACTGAAGCTTTCTTT
v_gene: TRBV27; j_gene: TRBJ1-5; abundance: few; d_gene: TRBD1; CDR3aa: CASRQDRGANQPQHF; CDR3nt: TGTGCCAGCAGACAAGACAGGGGTGCAAATCAGCCCCAGCATTTT
v_gene: TRBV15; j_gene: TRBJ1-1; abundance: .; d_gene: .; CDR3aa: CATSRVRATEAFF; CDR3nt: TGTGCCACCAGCAGAGTCAGGGCCACTGAAGCTTTCTTT
v_gene: TRBV6-5; j_gene: TRBJ1-5; abundance: .; d_gene: .; CDR3aa: CASSETVGNQPQHF; CDR3nt: TGTGCCAGCTCTGAGACAGTGGGGAATCAGCCCCAGCATTTT
v_gene: TRBV11-3; j_gene: TRBJ1-2; abundance: .; d_gene: .; CDR3aa: CASSQIAIQGVNYGYTF; CDR3nt: TGTGCCAGCAGTCAAATAGCAATACAGGGAGTTAACTATGGCTACACCTTC
v_gene: TRBV2; j_gene: TRBJ2-5; abundance: .; d_gene: TRBD1; CDR3aa: CASPIRGRGHGEVYQETQYF; CDR3nt: TGTGCCAGCCCGATCAGGGGCAGGGGGCATGGTGAGGTATACCAAGAGACCCAGTACTTC
v_gene: TRBV27; j_gene: TRBJ1-6; abundance: .; d_gene: TRBD1; CDR3aa: CASSIRDSYNSPLHF; CDR3nt: TGTGCCAGCAGTATCCGGGACAGCTATAATTCACCCCTCCACTTT
v_gene: TRBV5-5; j_gene: TRBJ1-5; abundance: .; d_gene: TRBD1; CDR3aa: CASSLTGVLHQPQHF; CDR3nt: TGTGCCAGCAGCTTGACAGGGGTCCTACATCAGCCCCAGCATTTT
v_gene: TRBV7-9; j_gene: TRBJ2-1; abundance: .; d_gene: .; CDR3aa: CASSLGLGDKNEQFF; CDR3nt: TGTGCCAGCAGCTTAGGACTAGGGGATAAAAATGAGCAGTTCTTC
v_gene: TRBV27; j_gene: TRBJ1-6; abundance: .; d_gene: TRBD1; CDR3aa: CASRDRGLAYNSPLHF; CDR3nt: TGTGCCAGCCGTGACAGGGGGCTCGCCTATAATTCACCCCTCCACTTT
v_gene: TRBV2; j_gene: TRBJ2-1; abundance: .; d_gene: TRBD1; CDR3aa: CASSETGQGGEQFF; CDR3nt: TGTGCCAGCAGTGAAACAGGACAGGGTGGTGAGCAGTTCTTC
v_gene: TRBV20-1; j_gene: TRBJ1-1; abundance: .; d_gene: .; CDR3aa: CSAIRQLEAFF; CDR3nt: TGCAGTGCCATTCGACAGCTTGAAGCTTTCTTT
v_gene: TRBV6-5; j_gene: TRBJ1-6; abundance: few; d_gene: TRBD1; CDR3aa: CASTGTGNNSPLHF; CDR3nt: TGTGCCAGCACGGGGACAGGAAATAATTCACCCCTCCACTTT
v_gene: TRBV7-8; j_gene: TRBJ2-7; abundance: few; d_gene: TRBD2; CDR3aa: CASSGALAGGREQYF; CDR3nt: TGTGCCAGCAGCGGAGCTCTAGCGGGGGGGCGAGAGCAGTACTTC
v_gene: TRBV5-4; j_gene: TRBJ1-4; abundance: .; d_gene: TRBD1; CDR3aa: CASSQGGREKLFF; CDR3nt: TGTGCCAGCAGCCAAGGGGGCCGCGAAAAACTGTTTTTT
v_gene: TRBV12-1; j_gene: TRBJ2-5; abundance: .; d_gene: .; CDR3aa: CASSFGVDTETQYF; CDR3nt: TGTGCCAGCAGCTTCGGTGTAGATACCGAGACCCAGTACTTC